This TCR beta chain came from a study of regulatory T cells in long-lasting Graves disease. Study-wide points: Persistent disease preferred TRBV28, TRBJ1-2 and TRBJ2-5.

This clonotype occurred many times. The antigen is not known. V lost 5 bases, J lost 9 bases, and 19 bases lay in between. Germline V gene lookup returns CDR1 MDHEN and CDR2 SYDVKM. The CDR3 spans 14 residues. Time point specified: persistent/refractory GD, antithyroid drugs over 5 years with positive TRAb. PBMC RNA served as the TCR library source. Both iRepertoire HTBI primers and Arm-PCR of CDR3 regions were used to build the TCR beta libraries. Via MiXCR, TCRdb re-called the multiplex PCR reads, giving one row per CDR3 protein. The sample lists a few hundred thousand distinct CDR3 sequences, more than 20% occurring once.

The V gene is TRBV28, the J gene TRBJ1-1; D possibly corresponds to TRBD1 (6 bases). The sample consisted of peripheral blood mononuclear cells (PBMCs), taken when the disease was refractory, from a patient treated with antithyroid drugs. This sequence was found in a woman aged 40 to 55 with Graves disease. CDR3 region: CASSLGTPRGKAFF. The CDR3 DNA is TGTGCCAGCAGTCTAGGGACACCTCGAGGAAAAGCTTTCTTT.